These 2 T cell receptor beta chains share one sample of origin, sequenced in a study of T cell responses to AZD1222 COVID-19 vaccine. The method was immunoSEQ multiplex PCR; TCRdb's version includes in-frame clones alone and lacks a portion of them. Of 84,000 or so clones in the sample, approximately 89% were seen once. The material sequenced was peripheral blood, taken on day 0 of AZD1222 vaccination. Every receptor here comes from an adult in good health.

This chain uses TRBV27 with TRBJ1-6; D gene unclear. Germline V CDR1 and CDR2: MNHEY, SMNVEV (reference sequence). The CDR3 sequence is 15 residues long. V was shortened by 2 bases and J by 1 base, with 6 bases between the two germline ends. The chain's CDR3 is CASSLKGSYNSPLHF. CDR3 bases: TGTGCCAGCAGTTTAAAGGGTTCCTATAATTCACCCCTCCACTTT.

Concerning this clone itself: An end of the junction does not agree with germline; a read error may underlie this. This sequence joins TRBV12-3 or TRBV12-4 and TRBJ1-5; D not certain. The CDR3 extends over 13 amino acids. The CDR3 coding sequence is TGTGCCAGCAGCTTAGTTAGCAATCAGCCCCAGCATTTT. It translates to CASSLVSNQPQHF.